These 12 T cell receptor beta chains were sequenced from one sample in a study of cytomegalovirus exposure and HLA in healthy donors. Vbeta (60) and Jbeta (13) primers were used in the PCR. The protocol was immunoSEQ multiplex PCR, while the TCRdb copy is restricted to in-frame clones and leaves out a portion. The listing records about 79,000 clones. The specimen was PBMCs. Receptors were obtained from a man aged 25-45 years in good health and CMV-seronegative.

The rearrangement joins TRBV11-2 to TRBJ2-2; 7 nucleotides line up with TRBD1. The CDR3 totals 15 residues. The J segment lost 5 bases and the V segment lost 8 bases, leaving 11 bases of the junction unmatched. Germline loops: CDR1 SGHAT, CDR2 FQNNGV. In nucleotides, the CDR3 is TGTGCCAGCGCGCTCATAGGGGGCCGAACCGGGGAGCTGTTTTTT. It yields the protein CASALIGGRTGELFF. Looking up the rest from reference TRBV11-2 and TRBJ2-2 gives the full variable domain: EAGVAQSPRYKIIEKRQSVAFWCNPISGHATLYWYQQILGQGPKLLIQFQNNGVVDDSQLPKDRFSAERLKGVDSTLKIQPAKLEDSAVYLCASALIGGRTGELFFGEGSRLTVL.

The chain combines TRBV2 with TRBJ1-5, with a possible D match to TRBD1 (5 bases). V lost 1 base and J lost 2, with 15 bases in between. Germline values: CDR1 SNHLY, CDR2 FYNNEI. The CDR3 consists of 17 residues. For the CDR3, the DNA is TGTGCCAGCAGTGAAGATAGCGTTTGGGGGGGCAATCAGCCCCAGCATTTT. As protein: CASSEDSVWGGNQPQHF.

The chain couples TRBV27 to TRBJ2-7, with TRBD2 identical over 7 bases. This CDR3 comprises 13 residues. V lost 0 bases, J lost 7 bases, and 3 bases stayed unmatched. The germline V gene encodes CDR1 MNHEY and CDR2 SMNVEV (reference sequence). Here the CDR3 reads CASSLSRREEQYF. In DNA form, the CDR3 reads TGTGCCAGCAGTTTATCGCGGCGGGAGGAGCAGTACTTC.

The rearrangement uses TRBV6-5 and TRBJ1-2; D might be TRBD1 (5 bases). Germline CDR1 and CDR2: MNHEY and SVGAGI. V dropped 6 bases and J dropped 6 bases, with 17 bases sitting between them. This CDR3 has 14 amino acids. The CDR3 DNA follows: TGTGCCAGCAGCCCCTACGGACAATTCGATGGCTACACCTTC. Its protein is CASSPYGQFDGYTF.

The genes are TRBV29-1 and TRBJ2-3; 9 nucleotides agree with TRBD2. This CDR3 is built from 13 residues. Trimming at V came to 4 bases and at J to 6 bases, leaving 5 bases not matched to a gene. Per the germline V gene, CDR1 is SQVTM and CDR2 is ANQGSEA. The CDR3 DNA reads as TGCAGCGTTGTGCAAGCGGGGGGCGATACGCAGTATTTT. It yields the protein CSVVQAGGDTQYF.

V and J are TRBV28 and TRBJ2-5; 7 nucleotides match TRBD2. This CDR3 comprises 18 residues. The V segment lost 7 bases and the J segment 4 bases; nucleotides outside the gene matches: 21. Germline V gene data show CDR1 as MDHEN and CDR2 as SYDVKM. The CDR3, as DNA: TGTGCCAGCAATGATAAGGCAGGGAGGGTCCACTCCCTAGAGACCCAGTACTTC. Protein product: CASNDKAGRVHSLETQYF.

The V and J genes are TRBV5-6 and TRBJ2-5; a weak D match, TRBD2 (7 bases). Germline CDR1 SGHDT, CDR2 YYEEEE. Deletions cut 0 bases from V and 4 bases from J, with 10 bases between. The CDR3 runs 14 residues. CDR3 amino acids: CASSLERGGETQYF. Here the CDR3 DNA reads TGTGCCAGCAGCTTGGAGAGGGGGGGAGAGACCCAGTACTTC.

CDR3 residues: CASSLWGRVRYGYTF. DNA for the CDR3: TGTGCCAGTAGCCTTTGGGGCCGGGTACGATATGGCTACACCTTC. The chain recombines TRBV19 with TRBJ1-2; D perhaps matches TRBD1 (5 bases). The CDR3 runs to 15 residues. Germline V gives CDR1 LNHDA, CDR2 SQIVND (reference sequence). The V gene lost 6 bases and the J gene lost 5 bases, with 19 bases spanning the gap.

The chain combines TRBV7-8 with TRBJ2-1; the match to TRBD2 covers 8 bases. After removal of 5 bases from V and 0 bases from J, the junction contained 12 bases not matched to a gene. CDR1 is SGHVS and CDR2 is FQNEAQ in the germline V gene. The CDR3 has 18 residues. The CDR3 loop is CASSLPTSGLRSYNEQFF. In DNA, the CDR3 is TGTGCCAGCAGCCTGCCCACTAGCGGCCTCCGCTCCTACAATGAGCAGTTCTTC. Full variable domain (outside the CDR3, taken from reference TRBV7-8 and TRBJ2-1): GAGVSQSPRYKVAKRGQDVALRCDPISGHVSLFWYQQALGQGPEFLTYFQNEAQLDKSGLPSDRFFAERPEGSVSTLKIQRTQQEDSAVYLCASSLPTSGLRSYNEQFFGPGTRLTVL.

The chain employs TRBV4-3 and TRBJ2-1; 9 bases fit TRBD2. J gave up 7 bases and V 1 base, and 5 bases lay outside the gene matches. Per germline, CDR1 LGHNA and CDR2 YSLEER. CDR3 length equals 15 residues. The CDR3 spells CASSQVAGDVNEQFF. Here the CDR3 DNA reads TGCGCCAGCAGCCAAGTAGCGGGAGACGTTAATGAGCAGTTCTTC.

The V and J genes are TRBV5-6 and TRBJ2-3; 11 bases align to TRBD2. This CDR3 has 15 residues. The germline CDR1 and CDR2 sequences are SGHDT and YYEEEE. With 6 bases clipped from V and 2 bases from J, the junction kept 5 bases outside the gene matches. The CDR3: CASNLAGGPTDTQYF. The CDR3 bases are TGTGCCAGCAACCTAGCGGGGGGACCCACAGATACGCAGTATTTT.

The gene calls are TRBV27 and TRBJ2-7, with D unresolved. V was shortened by 1 base and J by 3 bases, with 7 bases between the two germline ends. This CDR3 is built from 13 residues. CDR1 and CDR2 (germline): MNHEY, SMNVEV (reference sequence). The CDR3 protein is CASSLWSGYEQYF. The DNA for the CDR3 is TGTGCCAGCAGTTTATGGTCCGGCTACGAGCAGTACTTC.